This T cell receptor (beta chain) was profiled in a study of control samples from healthy donors and cancer patients. With 0 bases removed from V and 5 bases from J, the gap between germline ends came to 10 bases. The CDR3 is made up of 15 amino acids. Germline assignment: CDR1 SGHTA and CDR2 FQGNSA. TCRdb's table, derived via immunoSEQ multiplex PCR, lists solely in-frame clones and lacks some. Here the sample spans 150,000 to 200,000 clones, 80% to 90% being singletons. This clonotype was obtained from a woman between 25 and 40 years old in good health. Material: blood. The chain is built from TRBV7-2 and TRBJ2-2; D remains ambiguous. The CDR3 DNA is TGTGCCAGCAGCTTAGCGTGGACCCAAACCGGGGAGCTGTTTTTT. Translating it yields CASSLAWTQTGELFF.